This record covers a single TCR beta chain. What it binds is not known. This sample is part of a study of identifying expanded T cells in peripheral blood. Broader study findings: Approximately 2-week clone count variance significantly increased as total template count grew.

Germline V gene lookup returns CDR1 MNHNS and CDR2 SASEGT. V was cut by 9 bases and J by 6 bases, with 17 bases left in between. The CDR3 length is 13 residues. Collection occurred without any documented infections or immune events in donors. Sequencing was performed with immunoSEQ multiplex PCR; in TCRdb, only in-frame clones are kept and a portion is missing. Among 110,000 or so clones, about 88% were seen once, and the ten largest hold around 8.2%. The receptor comes from a person aged 18 to 75 in good health. The sequenced sample was blood. V gene TRBV6-1 combines with J gene TRBJ1-1; D is unclear. CDR3 coding DNA: TGTGCCAGTGCGGGGTTTGCCCCCCCTGAAGCTTTCTTT. Its protein is CASAGFAPPEAFF.